These T cell receptor beta chains were read from a single sample in a study of cytomegalovirus exposure and HLA in healthy donors. Sequenced by immunoSEQ multiplex PCR; TCRdb stores in-frame clones only, minus some. The sample includes 120,000 to 150,000 clones, just under 70% of them seen just once. Sequenced: PBMCs. These receptors all stem from a man aged 60 to 69 in good health and CMV-seronegative. The CDR3 runs from the conserved cysteine through the conserved F or W. Each record gives: V gene, J gene, CDR3 protein.

V gene: TRBV6-5
J gene: TRBJ2-5
CDR3 protein: CASRVGGNQETQYF

V gene: TRBV19
J gene: TRBJ1-1
CDR3 protein: CASSNQGVAEAFF

V gene: TRBV11-2
J gene: TRBJ2-2
CDR3 protein: CASSAQGASTGELFF

V gene: TRBV7-3
J gene: TRBJ1-2
CDR3 protein: CASSLMGQGADGYTF

V gene: TRBV7-3
J gene: TRBJ2-1
CDR3 protein: CASSDRREFSGYSVSYNEQFF

V gene: TRBV19
J gene: TRBJ2-3
CDR3 protein: CASRSQGGSTDTQYF

V gene: TRBV27
J gene: TRBJ2-5
CDR3 protein: CASSFWVRGEETQYF

V gene: TRBV7-9
J gene: TRBJ2-7
CDR3 protein: CASSLAGLAIRGAYEQYF

V gene: TRBV25-1
J gene: TRBJ1-2
CDR3 protein: CASSEGGGGYTF

V gene: TRBV5-1
J gene: TRBJ2-1
CDR3 protein: CASSFLVGGTSGNNEQFF

V gene: TRBV6-9
J gene: TRBJ2-5
CDR3 protein: CASSPNKRRTAEETQYF

V gene: TRBV18
J gene: TRBJ2-7
CDR3 protein: CASSPLKDRGEQYF

V gene: TRBV5-6
J gene: TRBJ2-7
CDR3 protein: CASSPQQGRSYEQYF

V gene: TRBV19
J gene: TRBJ2-7
CDR3 protein: CASSIAFAAGGSYEQYF

V gene: TRBV7-2
J gene: TRBJ2-7
CDR3 protein: CASSLGREMTSGSEQYF

V gene: TRBV7-9
J gene: TRBJ2-7
CDR3 protein: CASSPGTLNYEQYF

V gene: TRBV9
J gene: TRBJ2-3
CDR3 protein: CASSSRDFSTDTQYF

V gene: TRBV6-1
J gene: TRBJ2-2
CDR3 protein: CASSGADRVSVNGELFF

V gene: TRBV6-5
J gene: TRBJ2-4
CDR3 protein: CASSYGAGRTIQYF

V gene: TRBV18
J gene: TRBJ2-2
CDR3 protein: CASSLLADTGELFF

V gene: TRBV7-9
J gene: TRBJ2-3
CDR3 protein: CASSPYLLAGGGDTQYF

V gene: TRBV19
J gene: TRBJ1-1
CDR3 protein: CASSIGVGGPLSTEAFF

V gene: TRBV5-4
J gene: TRBJ2-1
CDR3 protein: CASSLDLAGAGEQFF

V gene: TRBV5-1
J gene: TRBJ1-1
CDR3 protein: CASSEWTGLVAEAFF

V gene: TRBV10-1
J gene: TRBJ1-1
CDR3 protein: CASSVPGGVAFF

V gene: TRBV28
J gene: TRBJ1-5
CDR3 protein: CASSVQGPGQPQHF

V gene: TRBV7-9
J gene: TRBJ2-7
CDR3 protein: CASSLRAGGPEEQYF

V gene: TRBV25-1
J gene: TRBJ2-7
CDR3 protein: CASSRFGDAYEQYF

V gene: TRBV30
J gene: TRBJ2-7
CDR3 protein: CAWSVVGGTGGEQYF

V gene: TRBV6-1
J gene: TRBJ1-3
CDR3 protein: CASSEQGTGGNTIYF

V gene: TRBV5-1
J gene: TRBJ2-5
CDR3 protein: CASSLTGGVTETQYF

V gene: TRBV30
J gene: TRBJ1-4
CDR3 protein: CAWSRGSTNEKLFF

V gene: TRBV29-1
J gene: TRBJ2-7
CDR3 protein: CSVESPDSLSYEQYF

V gene: TRBV5-1
J gene: TRBJ2-7
CDR3 protein: CASSLTGSYEQYF

V gene: TRBV6-5
J gene: NA
CDR3 protein: CATEREGGTYEQYF

V gene: TRBV6-1
J gene: TRBJ1-2
CDR3 protein: CASSGLELGGYTF

V gene: TRBV6-7
J gene: TRBJ1-5
CDR3 protein: CASNYGQGQIQPQHF

V gene: TRBV10-3
J gene: TRBJ2-2
CDR3 protein: CAISGAGGGELFF

V gene: TRBV9
J gene: TRBJ2-7
CDR3 protein: CASSVVGGSGEQYF

V gene: TRBV10-3
J gene: TRBJ1-5
CDR3 protein: CAISEGGGGPHNQPQHF

V gene: TRBV19
J gene: TRBJ2-1
CDR3 protein: CASSWSGTSGDEQFF

V gene: TRBV5-1
J gene: TRBJ2-7
CDR3 protein: CASSLAGGGTYEQYF